One T cell receptor (beta chain) is described in this entry. These data are taken from a study of human T cells and chemical hapten exposure. Study at large: Epicutaneous patch tests delivered 0.01% DPC to the upper back, with evaluation at 6 days.

As for time point: patch test 1, 2 weeks after DPC sensitization. Noted treatment: therapeutic diphenylcyclopropenone sensitization with weekly scalp DPC. Individual cDNA molecules had unique molecular identifiers attached to them by the library. TCRdb re-derived calls from the RACE reads in MiXCR, one entry per CDR3 protein. This sample has nearly 80,000 distinct CDR3 sequences, with around a tenth found just once. This CDR3 region has 15 residues. From germline, CDR1 is MNHNS and CDR2 SASEGT. J lost 2 bases, V lost 6 bases, and 7 bases had no gene match. This sequence originates from a woman aged 50 to 65 with alopecia areata. Some clones in this sample may be carry-over from other donors' samples. The gene calls are TRBV6-1 and TRBJ2-3; 8 nucleotides match TRBD1. This material consisted of whole blood, taken in connection with sensitization to the hapten diphenylcyclopropenone (DPC). CDR3: CASSLQGAYTDTQYF. CDR3 DNA: TGTGCCAGCAGCCTCCAGGGGGCCTACACAGATACGCAGTATTTT.